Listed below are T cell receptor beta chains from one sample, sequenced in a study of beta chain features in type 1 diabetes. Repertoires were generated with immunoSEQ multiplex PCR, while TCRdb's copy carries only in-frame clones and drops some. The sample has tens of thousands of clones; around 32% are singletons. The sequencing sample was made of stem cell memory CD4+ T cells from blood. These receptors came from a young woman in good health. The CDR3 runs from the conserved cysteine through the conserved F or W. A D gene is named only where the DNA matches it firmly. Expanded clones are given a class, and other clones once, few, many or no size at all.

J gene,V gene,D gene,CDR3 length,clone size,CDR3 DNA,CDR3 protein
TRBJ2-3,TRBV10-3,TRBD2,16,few,TGTGCCATTGGACTAGCGGGAGGTTCAATCACAGATACGCAGTATTTT,CAIGLAGGSITDTQYF
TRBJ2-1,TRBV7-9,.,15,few,TGTGCCAGCAGCTTAGTATCTGATAGCCAGAATGAGCAGTTCTTC,CASSLVSDSQNEQFF
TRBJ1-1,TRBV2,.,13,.,TGTGCCAGCAATTTAAACAGGTACACTGAAGCTTTCTTT,CASNLNRYTEAFF
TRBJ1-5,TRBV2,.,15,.,TGTGCCAGCAGTGGACAGACAACTAGCAATCAGCCCCAGCATTTT,CASSGQTTSNQPQHF
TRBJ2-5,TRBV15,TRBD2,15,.,TGTGCCACCAGCCAGCGACTAGCGGGGTTGCAGACCCAGTACTTC,CATSQRLAGLQTQYF
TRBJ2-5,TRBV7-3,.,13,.,TGTGCCAGCAGCTTAGACTTAAAAGAGACCCAGTACTTC,CASSLDLKETQYF
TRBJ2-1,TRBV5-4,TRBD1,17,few,TGTGCCAGCAGCTTTTACAGGGGGCAGGGCTCCTACAATGAGCAGTTCTTC,CASSFYRGQGSYNEQFF
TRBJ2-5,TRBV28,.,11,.,TGTGCCAGCACCCGTGCGGAGACCCAGTACTTC,CASTRAETQYF
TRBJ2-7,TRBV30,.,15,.,TGTGCCTGGAGGCCCTTAGCGGCCCGCTCCTACGAGCAGTACTTC,CAWRPLAARSYEQYF
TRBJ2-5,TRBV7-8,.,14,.,TGTGCCAGCAGCTCTGGACTACTCCAAGAGACCCAGTACTTC,CASSSGLLQETQYF
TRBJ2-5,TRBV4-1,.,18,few,TGCGCCAGCAGCCAAGATCCTTCGCTGGGGGGAGAGCGAGAGACCCAGTACTTC,CASSQDPSLGGERETQYF
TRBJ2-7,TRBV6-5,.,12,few,TGTGCCAGCAGCCGGGGATTTTCCGAGCAGTACTTC,CASSRGFSEQYF
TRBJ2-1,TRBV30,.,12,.,TGTGCCTGGAGACGGTCCTACAATGAGCAGTTCTTC,CAWRRSYNEQFF
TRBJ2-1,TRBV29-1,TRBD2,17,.,TGCAGCGTTGGAGGCTGGGGGGGGACTAGGTCCTACAATGAGCAGTTCTTC,CSVGGWGGTRSYNEQFF
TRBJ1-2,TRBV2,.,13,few,TGTGCCAGCAGTCCCCAGGCAGGCTATGGCTACACCTTC,CASSPQAGYGYTF
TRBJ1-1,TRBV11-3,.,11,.,TGTGCCAGCAGCTCGGACACTGAAGCTTTCTTT,CASSSDTEAFF
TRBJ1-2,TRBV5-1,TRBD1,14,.,TGCGCCAGCAGGCCCGGGACAGGGGGCGCGGGCTACACCTTC,CASRPGTGGAGYTF
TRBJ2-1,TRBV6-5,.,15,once,TGTGCCAGCAGTTTGGGGCCAGGGCCCTACAATGAGCAGTTCTTC,CASSLGPGPYNEQFF
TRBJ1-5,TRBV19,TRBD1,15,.,TGTGCCAGTAGTCCACCGGGACAGCTCAATCAGCCCCAGCATTTT,CASSPPGQLNQPQHF
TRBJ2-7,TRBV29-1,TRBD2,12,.,TGCAGCGTTGAAGCGGGGGGAATGGAGCAGTACTTC,CSVEAGGMEQYF
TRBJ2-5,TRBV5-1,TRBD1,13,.,TGCGCCAGCAGTCGGACAGGGGGAGAGACCCAGTACTTC,CASSRTGGETQYF
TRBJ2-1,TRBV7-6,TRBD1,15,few,TGTGCCAGCAGCGCAGCCCGACAGGGGGCAAATGAGCAGTTCTTC,CASSAARQGANEQFF
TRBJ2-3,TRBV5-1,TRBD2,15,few,TGCGCCAGCAGCTTGGATAGCGGGAGACAGGATACGCAGTATTTT,CASSLDSGRQDTQYF
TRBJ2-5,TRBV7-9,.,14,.,TGTGCCAGCAGCACTCGAGGGAGTCAAGAGACCCAGTACTTC,CASSTRGSQETQYF
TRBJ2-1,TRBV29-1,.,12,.,TGCAGCGTTGATGATCGGGTAGGTGAGCAGTTCTTC,CSVDDRVGEQFF
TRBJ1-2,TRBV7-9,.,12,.,TGTGCCAGCAGCTTAGTCCGGGATGGCTACACCTTC,CASSLVRDGYTF
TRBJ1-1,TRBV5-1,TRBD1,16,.,TGCGCCAGCAGCCCTGGACAGGAACTTTCGGGCACTGAAGCTTTCTTT,CASSPGQELSGTEAFF
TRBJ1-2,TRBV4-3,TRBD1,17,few,TGCGCCAGCAGCCACGCAAGCGGGGACAGGGGGCTGAGCGGCTACACCTTC,CASSHASGDRGLSGYTF
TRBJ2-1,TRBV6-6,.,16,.,TGTGCCAGCAGCTCTGGGACTTCTCCCTCCTACAATGAGCAGTTCTTC,CASSSGTSPSYNEQFF
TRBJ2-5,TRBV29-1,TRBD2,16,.,TGCAGCTCTAGGGGGACTAGCGGGGGGGCCATGGAGACCCAGTACTTC,CSSRGTSGGAMETQYF
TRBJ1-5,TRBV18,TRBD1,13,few,TGTGCCAGCTCACCGGACAGGGCGGAGCCCCAGCATTTT,CASSPDRAEPQHF
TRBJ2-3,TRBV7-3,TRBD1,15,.,TGTGCCAGCAGCCCCACAGGGGGAGACACAGATACGCAGTATTTT,CASSPTGGDTDTQYF
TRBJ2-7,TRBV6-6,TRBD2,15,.,TGTGCCAGCAGTATGGGGACTAGCGGACCATACGAGCAGTACTTC,CASSMGTSGPYEQYF
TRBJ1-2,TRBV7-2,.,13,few,TGTGCCAGCAGCTTTAAAGGGAGCGGGAGCTACACCTTC,CASSFKGSGSYTF
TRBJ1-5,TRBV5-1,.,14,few,TGCGCCAGCAGCTTTCTTGGGGGGAATCAGCCCCAGCATTTT,CASSFLGGNQPQHF